The entry that follows covers one TCR beta chain sequence. Its target is unknown. A much larger clone differs by one base, so this may be a read error. Germline CDR1 is MDHEN and CDR2 is SYDVKM. There are 16 residues in the CDR3. The data stem from a study of prognosis after radiotherapy for stage I lung cancer. Findings and caveats of the study: The question of whether the expanded TCR clones were tumor-specific was not determined.

Genomic DNA yielded TCR beta CDR3, amplified by two-round multiplex PCR. First-round PCR, the initial amplification, used primers specific to each TRBV and TRBJ gene. TCRdb re-called the multiplex PCR reads with MiXCR, one entry per CDR3 protein. The sample carries around 18,000 distinct CDR3 sequences, over 25% recorded once. The sequence was obtained from a donor aged 50 or older with non-small cell lung cancer. V is TRBV28 and J is TRBJ2-4; either TRBD1 or TRBD2 may fit D (6 bases each). Material: PBMCs, obtained before or after stereotactic body radiation therapy (not recorded which). CDR3 region: CVSSLGQGRAKNIQYF. The CDR3 DNA reads TGTGTCAGCAGTCTGGGGCAGGGGAGGGCCAAAAACATTCAGTACTTC.